This T cell receptor beta chain came from a study of blood T cell repertoires in COVID-19. Overall study: Donors in the United States, Italy and Spain gave samples during acute or convalescent COVID-19. T cells, B-cell-depleted T cells, or PBMCs supplied cDNA or gDNA.

Trimming at V came to 3 bases and at J to 2 bases, leaving 3 bases not matched to a gene. Germline V gives CDR1 GTSNPN, CDR2 SVGIG (reference sequence). CDR3 length equals 13 residues. Study processing details: Estimated nucleated cell counts came from reference gene primer amplification. The table came from immunoSEQ multiplex PCR; TCRdb's copy has only in-frame clones and leaves some out. The DNA gave D and trimming, while V, J and clone size come from that table. This table has roughly 120,000 clones, 90% appearing once. This sequence was found in a man aged 45 to 65 with active COVID-19. J is TRBJ1-2 and V is TRBV30; TRBD1 agrees at 7 bases. Sequenced material: peripheral blood. The CDR3 is CAWSRDSNYGYTF. DNA of the CDR3: TGTGCCTGGAGCCGGGACAGCAACTATGGCTACACCTTC.